The source of this TCR beta chain is a study of cytomegalovirus exposure and HLA in healthy donors. Study-level points and caveats: A classifier reportedly called cytomegalovirus status with high sensitivity and specificity. Cytomegalovirus association was listed for approximately 160 TCR beta chains.

The CDR3 is 13 amino acids. The germline V and J ends were trimmed by 0 bases and 4 bases, with 8 bases remaining between them. The V gene's germline CDR1 is SGHDT and CDR2 YYEEEE. Remarks on this clone: Its target is not known.

Donors were drawn from the approximately 110-subject validation cohort, separate from the approximately 700-subject first cohort. The method was immunoSEQ multiplex PCR; TCRdb's version includes in-frame clones alone and lacks a portion of them. The sample contains 300,000 to 400,000 clones, approximately 86% of which appear only once. The specimen sequenced was PBMCs. The sequence came from a man aged 30 to 39 in good health and CMV-seronegative. The gene calls are TRBV5-6 and TRBJ2-7; D is ambiguous. The CDR3 DNA reads TGTGCCAGCAGCTTGGGCAGAATATACGAGCAGTACTTC. This translates into CASSLGRIYEQYF.